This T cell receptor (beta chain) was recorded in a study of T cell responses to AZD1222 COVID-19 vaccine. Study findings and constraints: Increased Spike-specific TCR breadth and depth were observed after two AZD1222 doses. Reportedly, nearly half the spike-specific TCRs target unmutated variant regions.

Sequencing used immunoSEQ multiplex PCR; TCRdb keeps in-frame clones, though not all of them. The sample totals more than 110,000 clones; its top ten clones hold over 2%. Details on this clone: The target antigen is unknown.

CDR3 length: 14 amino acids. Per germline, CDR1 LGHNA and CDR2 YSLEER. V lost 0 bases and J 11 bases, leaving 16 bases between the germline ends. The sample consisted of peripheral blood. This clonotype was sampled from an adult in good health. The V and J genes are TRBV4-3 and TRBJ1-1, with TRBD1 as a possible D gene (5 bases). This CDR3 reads CASSQDETPGGAFF. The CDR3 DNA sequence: TGCGCCAGCAGCCAAGATGAGACACCGGGGGGTGCTTTCTTT.